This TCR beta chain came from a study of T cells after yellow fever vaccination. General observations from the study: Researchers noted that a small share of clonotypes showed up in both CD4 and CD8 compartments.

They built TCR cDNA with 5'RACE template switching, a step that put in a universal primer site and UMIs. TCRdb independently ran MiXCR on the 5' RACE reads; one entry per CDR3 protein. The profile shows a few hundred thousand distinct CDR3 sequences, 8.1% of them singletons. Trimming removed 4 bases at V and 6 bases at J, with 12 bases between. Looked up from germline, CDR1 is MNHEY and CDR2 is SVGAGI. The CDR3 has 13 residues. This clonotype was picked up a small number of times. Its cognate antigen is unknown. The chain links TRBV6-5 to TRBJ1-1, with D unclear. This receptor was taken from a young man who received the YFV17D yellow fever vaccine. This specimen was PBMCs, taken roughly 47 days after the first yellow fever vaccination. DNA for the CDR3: TGTGCCAGCAGTTCCCTTAGGTGGCCTGAAGCTTTCTTT. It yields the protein CASSSLRWPEAFF.